This TCR beta chain was identified during a study of Ad26.COV2.S vaccination and SARS-CoV-2 variants. Assay used: immunoSEQ multiplex PCR; TCRdb lists only in-frame clones, some missing. The sample carries 400,000 to 500,000 clones, 80% to 90% recorded once. V was cut by 5 bases and J by 4 bases, with 6 bases left in between. The CDR3 runs 11 residues. Indicated treatment: 15 to 20 received Ad26.COV2.S at low or high dose, single or two shots; roughly five received placebo; per-sample allocation not given. Samples analyzed were those drawn on day 63 after the first vaccine or placebo injection. This TCR was recovered from a person aged 18-60 years who received the Ad26.COV2.S COVID-19 vaccine or a placebo. The source was peripheral blood, collected in a trial of Ad26.COV2.S vaccine versus placebo. This chain connects TRBV12-3 or TRBV12-4 to TRBJ2-7, with a weak D call TRBD1 (5 bases). Here the CDR3 DNA reads TGTGCCAGCAGTCAGGGTTACGAGCAGTACTTC. Its protein product is CASSQGYEQYF.